The 2 T cell receptor beta chains given below trace back to one sample, sequenced in a study of response to subunit inactivated influenza vaccine. Each CDR3 protein is one row after TCRdb ran MiXCR on the RT-PCR reads. The data contain approximately 700,000 distinct CDR3 sequences, around 14% of them singletons. The sample in question was PBMCs from blood, obtained roughly 2 weeks before vaccination. These receptors came from a man in his fifties or sixties who received an inactivated influenza vaccine.

The chain uses TRBV7-2 and TRBJ1-6; 8 positions match TRBD1. The CDR3 runs 16 residues. V was clipped by 1 base and J by 10 bases; unmatched bases: 9. Per germline, CDR1 SGHTA and CDR2 FQGNSA. The CDR3 coding sequence is TGTGCCAGCAGCTTAGGAGGGACAGGATTTCGGTCACCCCTCCACTTT. It specifies CASSLGGTGFRSPLHF.

This clonotype was seen many times. The V call is TRBV10-3, the J call TRBJ1-5; D is uncertain. The CDR3 consists of 15 residues. The V gene lost 0 bases and the J gene lost 7 bases, with 13 bases spanning the gap. The germline gives CDR1 ENHRY, CDR2 SYGVKD. CDR3 DNA sequence: TGTGCCATCAGTGAGTCGGGTCCGGTAAACCAGCCCCAGCATTTT. Protein: CAISESGPVNQPQHF.